A single sample gave rise to the 17 T cell receptor beta chains below, sequenced in a study of blood T cell repertoires in COVID-19. Assay: immunoSEQ multiplex PCR; the TCRdb copy retains only in-frame clones and omits some. This sample carries about 100,000 clones, about 82% of them seen once, and the ten largest clones take roughly 12%. The sample taken for sequencing was peripheral blood. The receptors shown here come from a man aged 50-60 years with active or convalescent COVID-19.

This clone has only a few counts. The chain combines TRBV29-1 with TRBJ1-1; D unclear. V shed 3 bases and J shed 4 bases, with 12 bases lying between them. This CDR3 has 13 amino acids. The V gene's germline CDR1 is SQVTM and CDR2 ANQGSEA. This chain's CDR3 is CSVDSMHSTEAFF. CDR3 DNA: TGCAGCGTTGATAGTATGCATAGCACTGAAGCTTTCTTT.

This clone was observed a handful of times. The rearrangement uses TRBV6-5 and TRBJ1-2; a possible D gene is TRBD1 (6 bases). Deletions cut 6 bases from V and 8 bases from J, with 13 bases between. Germline assignment: CDR1 MNHEY and CDR2 SVGAGI. The CDR3 has 12 amino acids. CDR3 coding DNA: TGTGCCAGCAGAGTTGGGGGCCGGGGCTACACCTTC. It is translated as CASRVGGRGYTF.

The chain has TRBV5-8 and TRBJ1-6, with D unresolved. Trimming cost V 4 bases and J 4 bases, with 9 bases left between them. This CDR3 has 14 amino acids. The germline V gene encodes CDR1 SGHTS and CDR2 YDEGEE. The CDR3 bases are TGTGCCAGCAGCCTACAGCCGTATAATTCACCCCTCCACTTT. It encodes CASSLQPYNSPLHF.

This chain joins TRBV6-5 and TRBJ2-5; 8 bases line up with TRBD2. Germline V lookup: CDR1 MNHEY, CDR2 SVGAGI. Trimming took 6 bases from V and 3 from J; bases not matched to a gene: 6. There are 14 residues in the CDR3. The CDR3: CASRNSGLEETQYF. The DNA for the CDR3 is TGTGCCAGCAGGAACTCGGGACTAGAAGAGACCCAGTACTTC.

V gene TRBV12-5 combines with J gene TRBJ1-1; D gene uncertain. The CDR3 sequence is 13 residues long. The V end lost 3 bases, the J end lost 3 bases, and 8 bases lay between the germline ends. CDR1 and CDR2 from the germline V gene are LGHNT and FRNRAP. CDR3 bases: TGTGCTAGTGGTTTCCTAGGCGACACTGAAGCTTTCTTT. Residues: CASGFLGDTEAFF.

This rearrangement joins TRBV5-1 to TRBJ2-7, with 10 bases fitting TRBD2. The V and J ends lost 1 base and 5 bases, in that order; junction bases with no gene match: 9. The CDR3 consists of 16 residues. Germline CDR1 SGHRS, CDR2 YFSETQ. Written as DNA, the CDR3 is TGCGCCAGCAGCTTGTTCTCTAGCGGGAGCATCAACGAGCAGTACTTC. As protein: CASSLFSSGSINEQYF.

The chain couples TRBV5-1 to TRBJ2-1; D is ambiguous. Germline assignment: CDR1 SGHRS and CDR2 YFSETQ. This CDR3 has 15 residues. Trimming took 4 bases from V and 0 from J, leaving 11 bases between them. CDR3 region: CASSPGVSSYNEQFF. The CDR3 nucleotides are TGCGCCAGCAGCCCCGGTGTTAGCTCCTACAATGAGCAGTTCTTC.

The rearrangement joins TRBV3-1 (or the pseudogene TRBV3-2) to TRBJ2-6, with a weak D call TRBD1 (6 bases). Germline-derived CDR1 and CDR2 are LGHDT and YNNKEL (reference sequence). The V end lost 4 bases, the J end lost 0 bases, and 7 bases lay between the germline ends. There are 15 residues in the CDR3. The CDR3 DNA reads as TGTGCCAGCAGCCTACAGGGCTCTGGGGCCAACGTCCTGACTTTC. Amino acid sequence: CASSLQGSGANVLTF.

The chain recombines TRBV3-1 (or the pseudogene TRBV3-2) with TRBJ2-3; weak D call: TRBD2 (5 bases). V shed 1 base and J shed 6 bases, with 11 bases lying between them. This CDR3 has 14 amino acids. Germline values: CDR1 LGHDT, CDR2 YNNKEL (reference sequence). This chain's CDR3 is CASSQGGYGDTQYF. DNA of the CDR3: TGTGCCAGCAGCCAAGGAGGGTACGGGGATACGCAGTATTTT.

With regard to this clone: Additional DNA sequences in this sample encode the identical CDR3. The DNA of the CDR3 is TGTGCCAGCAGTCCTAACACCGGGGAGCTGTTTTTT. Its translation: CASSPNTGELFF. The chain carries TRBV27 and TRBJ2-2; D is unresolved. The CDR3 extends over 12 amino acids. Trimming took 5 bases from V and 2 from J, leaving 3 bases between them. The germline gives CDR1 MNHEY, CDR2 SMNVEV (reference sequence).

The CDR3 coding sequence is TGCGCCAGCAGCCCCGAGTTGACAGGTGATAAAGCTTTCTTT. It encodes CASSPELTGDKAFF. The chain has TRBV5-1 and TRBJ1-1, with a weak D call TRBD1 (6 bases). The germline V and J ends were trimmed by 4 bases and 9 bases, with 19 bases remaining between them. This CDR3 spans 14 amino acids. The germline gives CDR1 SGHRS, CDR2 YFSETQ.

The chain links TRBV28 to TRBJ2-5, with TRBD2 identical over 10 bases. After removal of 6 bases from V and 5 bases from J, the junction contained 6 bases not matched to a gene. CDR3 size: 14 residues. Germline V lookup: CDR1 MDHEN, CDR2 SYDVKM. The chain's CDR3 is CASRPSGSSETQYF. The DNA for the CDR3 is TGTGCCAGCAGGCCTAGCGGGAGTTCGGAGACCCAGTACTTC.

V gene TRBV9 combines with J gene TRBJ2-1; the D gene is possibly TRBD1 (6 bases). In germline, CDR1 is SGDLS, CDR2 YYNGEE. Deletions cut 1 base from V and 3 bases from J, with 20 bases between. This CDR3 has 18 residues. CDR3 sequence: CASSVKHTIGTSYNEQFF. CDR3 in DNA: TGTGCCAGCAGCGTAAAACACACTATCGGGACAAGCTACAATGAGCAGTTCTTC.

This rearrangement joins TRBV19 to TRBJ2-7; 9 nucleotides line up with TRBD2. The V gene end was trimmed by 7 bases and the J gene end by 2 bases; junction bases not matched to a gene: 3. The CDR3 is 13 amino acids. Germline V gene data show CDR1 as LNHDA and CDR2 as SQIVND (reference sequence). CDR3 nucleotide sequence: TGTGCCAGTATGACTAGCGGTGCCTACGAGCAGTACTTC. Amino acids: CASMTSGAYEQYF.

The chain joins TRBV5-1 to TRBJ2-1; D remains unclear. The CDR3 is 16 amino acids. The V end lost 3 bases, the J end lost 0 bases, and 13 bases lay between the germline ends. From germline, CDR1 is SGHRS and CDR2 YFSETQ. The CDR3 nucleotides are TGCGCCAGCAGCTCAACCCCAGCTAGCTCCTACAATGAGCAGTTCTTC. Its protein is CASSSTPASSYNEQFF.

The V call is TRBV11-3, the J call TRBJ1-1, with 9 bases identical to TRBD1. The CDR3 is made up of 14 amino acids. The V segment lost 6 bases and the J segment 4 bases; nucleotides outside the gene matches: 6. From germline, CDR1 is SGHNT and CDR2 YENEEA. The CDR3 is CASSYATGGTEAFF. CDR3 nucleotides: TGTGCCAGCAGTTACGCGACAGGGGGCACTGAAGCTTTCTTT.

The chain employs TRBV6-1 and TRBJ1-5, with 9 bases identical to TRBD1. Germline V CDR1 and CDR2: MNHNS, SASEGT. The CDR3 has 18 amino acids. Germline trimming cut 2 bases from V and 3 bases from J; bases unmatched to any gene: 11. The CDR3 sequence: CASSEWGQGRLNNQPQHF. The CDR3 DNA is TGTGCCAGCAGTGAATGGGGACAGGGAAGATTAAACAATCAGCCCCAGCATTTT.